The T cell receptor (beta chain) under discussion was sequenced for a study of T cells after posttransplantation cyclophosphamide. Profiling relied on immunoSEQ multiplex PCR, and the TCRdb table lists in-frame clones only, not all of them. Of tens of thousands of clones in the sample, 70% to 90% were seen once. As concerns this clone: The antigen remains unidentified.

V was clipped by 1 base and J by 8 bases; unmatched bases: 6. This CDR3 is built from 14 residues. Germline V gene data show CDR1 as GTSNPN and CDR2 as SVGIG (reference sequence). Study-level findings and limits: Tissue-infiltrating T cells from skin or gut overlapped little with blood T cells. Donor CD8+ memory clones often dominated recipient blood repertoires at later times. Recipient CMV seropositivity and CMV reactivation strongly tracked TRB clonality.

The receptor was isolated from a man aged 25 to 45 with a blood cancer, CMV-positive, and with a related stem cell donor. The genes are TRBV30 and TRBJ1-4; 8 nucleotides align to TRBD1. Input material: PBMCs. The CDR3 region has the DNA TGTGCCTGGAGTGCTGGACAGGGTCCCGAAAAACTGTTTTTT. It is translated as CAWSAGQGPEKLFF.